The following is a TCR beta chain sequence with its context. What it recognizes is unknown. Each donor was healthy, and each was a bone marrow donor. PCR was performed using 60 Vbeta and 13 Jbeta primers. The table came from immunoSEQ multiplex PCR; TCRdb's copy has only in-frame clones and leaves some out. The sample shows some 150,000 clones, about 70% of them seen only once. This sample stems from a study of cytomegalovirus exposure and HLA in healthy donors. Study-wide results and caveats: Researchers reportedly found TCR beta sequences accurately predicted most subjects' HLA-A and HLA-B alleles. Sequencing likely generated an artifact that appeared as a cluster of highly shared sequence variants. One later analysis reportedly identified an Asian-associated ancestry cluster that showed fewer N-insertions than the roughly 670-donor mean.

The V gene end was trimmed by 6 bases and the J gene end by 6 bases; junction bases not matched to a gene: 5. CDR3 size: 13 residues. In germline, CDR1 is LNHDA, CDR2 SQIVND (reference sequence). Sequences were obtained from PBMCs. The J gene is TRBJ1-2, the V gene TRBV19; 9 nucleotides align to TRBD1. The source is a young man in good health and CMV-seronegative. As DNA, the CDR3 is TGTGCCAGTAGGCTACAGGGGGCGCATGGCTACACCTTC. Translated: CASRLQGAHGYTF.